What follows are 10 T cell receptor beta chains derived from one specimen sequenced in a study of early T cells in non-severe SARS-CoV-2 infection. TCRdb passed the 5' RACE reads through MiXCR, listing each CDR3 protein once. The table has tens of thousands of distinct CDR3 sequences, approximately 4% seen once; the top ten hold about 3%. The material sequenced was whole blood. These receptors were collected from an adult who was a healthcare worker with PCR-confirmed SARS-CoV-2 infection or an uninfected control (not recorded which).

Ten or more counts support this clonotype. The V gene is TRBV4-2, the J gene TRBJ1-4; D is unclear. Germline V gives CDR1 LGHNA, CDR2 YNFKEQ. This CDR3 region has 15 residues. Trimming cost V 5 bases and J 8 bases, with 18 bases left between them. The CDR3 is CASSMGGGRGEKLFF. The CDR3 region has the DNA TGTGCCAGCAGCATGGGAGGAGGTCGAGGGGAAAAACTGTTTTTT.

This clonotype was picked up a small number of times. The chain has TRBV6-1 and TRBJ1-4; 8 bases align to TRBD1. The CDR3 spans 15 residues. V was pared by 6 bases and J by 3 bases, with 6 bases of the junction left unmatched. Looked up from germline, CDR1 is MNHNS and CDR2 is SASEGT. CDR3 region: CASRPQGVANEKLFF. CDR3 nucleotides: TGTGCCAGCAGACCACAGGGGGTTGCTAATGAAAAACTGTTTTTT.

The chain employs TRBV11-2 and TRBJ1-6; the D is unclear. The CDR3 sequence is 16 residues long. Germline V gene lookup returns CDR1 SGHAT and CDR2 FQNNGV. Trimming took 5 bases from V and 6 from J, leaving 17 bases between them. CDR3 nucleotides: TGTGCCAGCAGCAACTTACCCCTTGGGGTTAATTCACCCCTCCACTTT. Protein sequence: CASSNLPLGVNSPLHF. The complete variable domain, with remaining parts taken from reference TRBV11-2 and TRBJ1-6, reads EAGVAQSPRYKIIEKRQSVAFWCNPISGHATLYWYQQILGQGPKLLIQFQNNGVVDDSQLPKDRFSAERLKGVDSTLKIQPAKLEDSAVYLCASSNLPLGVNSPLHFGNGTRLTVT.

This clonotype was detected ten times or more. The V gene is TRBV2, the J gene TRBJ1-2, with 7 bases lining up with TRBD1. Germline V gene lookup returns CDR1 SNHLY and CDR2 FYNNEI. The CDR3 contains 13 residues. DNA of the CDR3: TGTGCAACGCCCCCCCCAGGGGGGGCGGGCTACACCTTC. It encodes CATPPPGGAGYTF.

The chain couples TRBV13 to TRBJ2-1; 8 nucleotides align to TRBD2. Germline loops: CDR1 PRHDT, CDR2 FYEKMQ (reference sequence). Losses at the gene ends were 6 bases for V and 4 bases for J; bases not matched to a gene: 11. The CDR3 has 16 amino acids. CDR3 nucleotide sequence: TGTGCCAGCAGTTCTTTAAGCGGGAGTCAGTACAATGAGCAGTTCTTC. This sequence encodes CASSSLSGSQYNEQFF.

This clonotype was picked up many times. This sequence joins TRBV30 and TRBJ1-3, with TRBD1 as a possible D gene (5 bases). This CDR3 has 14 residues. Germline assignment: CDR1 GTSNPN and CDR2 SVGIG (reference sequence). With 0 bases removed from V and 4 bases from J, the gap between germline ends came to 10 bases. The CDR3 sequence: CAWSVLDSGNTIYF. In DNA form, the CDR3 reads TGTGCCTGGAGTGTACTAGACAGCGGAAACACCATATATTTT.

This clonotype has ten or more counts. This chain uses TRBV12-3 or TRBV12-4 with TRBJ2-3; 9 nucleotides line up with TRBD2. The CDR3 is 18 amino acids. V gave up 1 base and J gave up 5 bases; unmatched junction bases: 13. This CDR3 reads CASSLGVGVSGRGDTQYF. In DNA, the CDR3 is TGTGCCAGCAGTTTAGGAGTCGGGGTTAGCGGGAGAGGAGATACGCAGTATTTT.

This clonotype showed up many times. The chain uses TRBV12-3 or TRBV12-4 and TRBJ2-7, with D tentatively TRBD1 (6 bases). The CDR3 is 13 residues long. Trimming took off 1 base at V and 4 bases at J, with 8 bases between the two ends. The chain's CDR3 is CASSLEQGYEQYF. CDR3 in DNA: TGTGCCAGCAGTTTAGAACAGGGATACGAGCAGTACTTC.

This clonotype has at least ten counts. The chain is built from TRBV7-6 and TRBJ2-5; TRBD2 is a possible D gene (6 bases). The CDR3 has 16 residues. Germline V gene data show CDR1 as SGHVS and CDR2 as FNYEAQ. V lost 2 bases to trimming and J lost 0 bases, with 13 bases between them. CDR3 protein: CASSLLRAGYQETQYF. The CDR3 DNA follows: TGTGCCAGCAGCTTATTACGGGCGGGGTACCAAGAGACCCAGTACTTC.

Ten or more counts support this clonotype. V and J are TRBV12-3 or TRBV12-4 and TRBJ2-2; 9 bases match TRBD1. V lost 7 bases, J lost 2 bases, and 5 bases stayed unmatched. The CDR3 loop spans 15 amino acids. This CDR3 reads CASKPGQGNTGELFF. DNA of the CDR3: TGTGCCAGCAAACCGGGACAGGGAAACACCGGGGAGCTGTTTTTT.